The 29 T cell receptor beta chains below were found in one sample sequenced in a study of cytomegalovirus exposure and HLA in healthy donors. Primers for the PCR totalled 60 Vbeta and 13 Jbeta. Repertoires were generated with immunoSEQ multiplex PCR, while TCRdb's copy carries only in-frame clones and drops some. The sample contains 110,000 or so clones, roughly 70% of which appear only once. The source material was PBMCs. The source is a woman between 40 and 50 years old in good health and CMV-seropositive.

V usage is TRBV7-9 and J usage is TRBJ2-2, with D perhaps matching TRBD2 (5 bases). Germline V gene data show CDR1 as SEHNR and CDR2 as FQNEAQ (reference sequence). The ends were cut back, 1 base at V and 4 bases at J, with 13 bases in the middle. The CDR3 is made up of 16 amino acids. The CDR3 sequence: CASSLGSGLSTGELFF. Written as DNA, the CDR3 is TGTGCCAGCAGCTTAGGGTCGGGGTTGAGCACCGGGGAGCTGTTTTTT.

The chain has TRBV7-6 and TRBJ1-1, with D maybe TRBD1 (6 bases). Between the trimmed V and J ends, which lost 4 bases and 0 bases, there was a span of 15 bases. Germline V CDR1 and CDR2: SGHVS, FNYEAQ. The CDR3 consists of 16 residues. In nucleotides, the CDR3 is TGTGCCAGCAGCTCCATTGGGGGGGCTCTGAACACTGAAGCTTTCTTT. Translated: CASSSIGGALNTEAFF.

The rearrangement joins TRBV5-5 to TRBJ2-7, with TRBD2 matching over 8 bases. This CDR3 has 16 residues. The ends lost 0 bases at V and 3 bases at J; junction bases unmatched: 8. The germline CDR1 and CDR2 sequences are SGHKS and YYEKEE (reference sequence). The CDR3 is CASSLEFSGVFYEQYF. The CDR3 DNA sequence: TGTGCCAGCAGCTTGGAATTTAGCGGGGTCTTCTACGAGCAGTACTTC.

The CDR3 DNA reads TGTGCCAGCAGTCCCCAGCTAGCCACAGATACGCAGTATTTT. Its protein is CASSPQLATDTQYF. This chain uses TRBV7-9 with TRBJ2-3; tentatively, D is TRBD2 (5 bases). V was pared by 6 bases and J by 2 bases, with 12 bases between. Germline V CDR1 and CDR2: SEHNR, FQNEAQ (reference sequence). The CDR3 covers 14 residues.

The chain employs TRBV4-3 and TRBJ1-2; D remains unclear. The germline V gene encodes CDR1 LGHNA and CDR2 YSLEER. The V gene lost 0 bases and the J gene lost 1 base, with 6 bases spanning the gap. This CDR3 has 14 residues. The CDR3 DNA is TGCGCCAGCAGCCAAGATCTAGATAACTATGGCTACACCTTC. As protein: CASSQDLDNYGYTF.

The rearrangement links TRBV10-1 to TRBJ2-1; TRBD2 agrees at 8 bases. After removal of 4 bases from V and 0 bases from J, the junction contained 11 bases not matched to a gene. This CDR3 region has 18 residues. Germline V gene sequence: CDR1 WNHNN, CDR2 SYGVQD (reference sequence). The DNA of the CDR3 is TGCGCCAGCAGTGTAAGGGGCGGGAGGACGTTCTCCTACAATGAGCAGTTCTTC. This gives the protein CASSVRGGRTFSYNEQFF.

This chain uses TRBV7-3 with TRBJ2-7; no reliable D call. This CDR3 has 13 residues. V lost 2 bases and J 3 bases, leaving 8 bases between the germline ends. The V gene's germline CDR1 is SGHTA and CDR2 FQGTGA. The chain's CDR3 is CASSLGNSYEQYF. The CDR3 DNA is TGTGCCAGCAGCTTAGGCAACAGCTACGAGCAGTACTTC.

This clone was counted a single time. Other nucleotide sequences in the sample specify the same CDR3. The CDR3 region has the DNA TGTGCCTGGGATTTTAGCTCTGGAAACACCATATATTTT. The encoded protein is CAWDFSSGNTIYF. The chain couples TRBV30 to TRBJ1-3; D gene ambiguous. V lost 5 bases and J lost 0, with 8 bases in between. Germline CDR1 GTSNPN, CDR2 SVGIG (reference sequence). The CDR3 extends over 13 amino acids.

The chain links TRBV6-5 to TRBJ1-1, with D uncertain. This CDR3 spans 14 amino acids. V gave up 6 bases and J gave up 1 base, with 12 bases separating them. The V gene's germline CDR1 is MNHEY and CDR2 SVGAGI. The CDR3 DNA reads TGTGCCAGCAGACTGGGCGAGGGGAACACTGAAGCTTTCTTT. As protein: CASRLGEGNTEAFF.

This clone has just one count. V gene TRBV4-3 combines with J gene TRBJ1-2; 10 bases agree with TRBD1. The CDR3 covers 14 residues. Germline V gene lookup returns CDR1 LGHNA and CDR2 YSLEER. The junction had 4 bases not matched to a gene; V was cut back by 1 base and J by 8 bases. The CDR3 nucleotides are TGCGCCAGCAGCCAAGGACAGGGGGCGGGAGGCTACACCTTC. This translates into CASSQGQGAGGYTF.

This sequence joins TRBV18 and TRBJ2-3, with 15 bases that match TRBD2. CDR3 length equals 17 residues. Germline V lookup: CDR1 KGHSH, CDR2 LQKENI. Trimming cost V 0 bases and J 6 bases; bases outside gene matches: 4. The CDR3 protein is CASSPPGLAGGLDTQYF. In nucleotides, the CDR3 is TGTGCCAGCTCACCACCGGGACTAGCGGGGGGTCTGGATACGCAGTATTTT.

The CDR3 protein is CSVVTRVSYEQYF. As DNA, the CDR3 is TGCAGCGTTGTCACCAGGGTTTCCTACGAGCAGTACTTC. This rearrangement joins TRBV29-1 to TRBJ2-7, with D possibly TRBD1 on 5 matching bases. CDR1 SQVTM and CDR2 ANQGSEA come from the germline V gene. V dropped 4 bases and J dropped 1 base, with 11 bases sitting between them. The CDR3 runs to 13 residues.

The chain links TRBV5-8 to TRBJ1-5, with D possibly matching TRBD1 (6 bases). Germline CDR1 and CDR2: SGHTS and YDEGEE. The CDR3 spans 17 residues. Trimming pared 1 base from V and 4 bases from J, leaving 18 bases between. The CDR3 loop reads CASSLTTGGGGNQPQHF. For the CDR3, the DNA is TGTGCCAGCAGCTTGACGACGGGAGGGGGGGGAAATCAGCCCCAGCATTTT.

A few counts support this clone. J is TRBJ1-1 and V is TRBV30; tentative D call: TRBD1 (5 bases). The CDR3 length is 12 residues. With 3 bases removed from V and 1 base from J, the gap between germline ends came to 6 bases. Germline V gene sequence: CDR1 GTSNPN, CDR2 SVGIG (reference sequence). For the CDR3, the DNA is TGTGCCTGGAGGACAGCGAACACTGAAGCTTTCTTT. Amino acids: CAWRTANTEAFF.

The chain combines TRBV9 with TRBJ2-1, with D perhaps matching TRBD2 (5 bases). The germline gives CDR1 SGDLS, CDR2 YYNGEE. The V and J ends lost 5 bases and 0 bases respectively, with 9 bases between them. The CDR3 extends over 14 amino acids. This chain's CDR3 is CASSTRHSYNEQFF. The CDR3 DNA reads as TGTGCCAGCAGTACTAGGCACTCCTACAATGAGCAGTTCTTC.

V usage is TRBV11-2 and J usage is TRBJ2-7; the match to TRBD1 covers 8 bases. Germline V gene data show CDR1 as SGHAT and CDR2 as FQNNGV. The CDR3 has 13 amino acids. The ends lost 4 bases at V and 3 bases at J; junction bases unmatched: 2. The CDR3 region has the DNA TGTGCCAGCAGCTCAGACAGGGGCTACGAGCAGTACTTC. Translating gives CASSSDRGYEQYF.

The chain recombines TRBV29-1 with TRBJ1-1, with 8 bases identical to TRBD1. The CDR3 extends over 15 amino acids. J gave up 0 bases and V 6 bases, and 9 bases lay outside the gene matches. Germline V gene sequence: CDR1 SQVTM, CDR2 ANQGSEA. The CDR3 sequence: CSVLRQGRMNTEAFF. The CDR3 bases are TGCAGCGTCCTCCGACAGGGGCGGATGAACACTGAAGCTTTCTTT.

This clone appeared a few times. This rearrangement joins TRBV6-1 to TRBJ2-6; D is uncertain. The germline V gene encodes CDR1 MNHNS and CDR2 SASEGT. Trimming cost V 3 bases and J 1 base, with 13 bases left between them. The CDR3 extends over 17 amino acids. The CDR3 coding sequence is TGTGCCAGCAGTGACGTCGGCAGGTGGTCTGGGGCCAACGTCCTGACTTTC. Amino acids: CASSDVGRWSGANVLTF.

The chain combines TRBV7-2 with TRBJ2-3; TRBD2 might be the D (6 bases). The germline V and J ends were trimmed by 5 bases and 1 base, with 10 bases remaining between them. This CDR3 is built from 14 residues. CDR1 and CDR2 from the germline V gene are SGHTA and FQGNSA. The CDR3 protein is CASSISGGTDTQYF. The CDR3 nucleotides read TGTGCCAGCAGCATCTCGGGGGGCACAGATACGCAGTATTTT.

The rearrangement links TRBV25-1 to TRBJ2-3; 11 bases are a match to TRBD2. The CDR3 contains 16 residues. Germline loops: CDR1 MGHDK, CDR2 SYGVNS. The V and J ends lost 7 bases and 0 bases, in that order; junction bases with no gene match: 6. The CDR3, as DNA: TGTGCCAGCACCCCGGGGACTAGCGGTAGCACAGATACGCAGTATTTT. It yields the protein CASTPGTSGSTDTQYF.

V usage is TRBV6-1 and J usage is TRBJ2-5; 9 bases fit TRBD1. The germline CDR1 and CDR2 sequences are MNHNS and SASEGT. The J segment lost 4 bases and the V segment lost 2 bases, leaving 8 bases of the junction unmatched. The CDR3 loop spans 16 amino acids. In DNA form, the CDR3 reads TGTGCCAGCAGTGAACCGAGGACAGGGGTGGCAGAGACCCAGTACTTC. Protein product: CASSEPRTGVAETQYF.

In this sample, this clone turned up once. The V and J genes are TRBV7-6 and TRBJ2-3; D unresolved. The CDR3 extends over 12 amino acids. Germline V gene data show CDR1 as SGHVS and CDR2 as FNYEAQ. The germline V and J ends were trimmed by 5 bases and 0 bases, with 3 bases remaining between them. In nucleotides, the CDR3 is TGTGCCAGCAGCGGCAGCACAGATACGCAGTATTTT. Translated, it gives CASSGSTDTQYF.

In this sample, this clone turned up a few times. The chain has TRBV5-1 and TRBJ2-7, with 11 positions matching TRBD2. CDR1 and CDR2 from the germline V gene are SGHRS and YFSETQ. This CDR3 has 17 residues. Unmatched junction bases numbered 14, after V lost 2 bases and J lost 7 bases. The CDR3: CASSFGLAGGPFREQYF. The CDR3 DNA is TGCGCCAGCAGCTTCGGGCTAGCGGGGGGTCCTTTTCGAGAGCAGTACTTC.

There are a few counts of this clone. The J gene is TRBJ2-2, the V gene TRBV15; D is unclear. V lost 3 bases and J 7 bases, leaving 6 bases between the germline ends. Germline loops: CDR1 LNHNV, CDR2 YYDKDF (reference sequence). This CDR3 contains 12 residues. This CDR3 reads CATSSLSGELFF. CDR3 coding DNA: TGTGCCACCAGCAGCCTGAGCGGGGAGCTGTTTTTT.

V gene TRBV2 combines with J gene TRBJ2-1; D may be TRBD2 (5 bases). The CDR3 loop spans 13 amino acids. Trimming took 6 bases from V and 1 from J, leaving 7 bases between them. Per germline, CDR1 SNHLY and CDR2 FYNNEI. The chain's CDR3 is CASSAGSYNEQFF. The CDR3 DNA reads TGTGCCAGCAGCGCGGGTTCCTACAATGAGCAGTTCTTC.

The genes are TRBV15 and TRBJ2-5, with 8 bases fitting TRBD2. The CDR3 sequence is 14 residues long. Germline assignment: CDR1 LNHNV and CDR2 YYDKDF (reference sequence). Unmatched junction bases numbered 4, after V lost 0 bases and J lost 7 bases. For the CDR3, the DNA is TGTGCCACCAGCAGAGAGCGCGGGAGGCCGACCCAGTACTTC. This translates into CATSRERGRPTQYF.

The chain is built from TRBV7-2 and TRBJ1-2; 7 bases align to TRBD1. Losses at the gene ends were 7 bases for V and 9 bases for J; bases not matched to a gene: 8. The CDR3 loop spans 12 amino acids. CDR1 is SGHTA and CDR2 is FQGNSA in the germline V gene. The CDR3 DNA is TGTGCCAGCACCGTGACAGGGTTAAGCTACACCTTC. This gives the protein CASTVTGLSYTF.

The chain employs TRBV27 and TRBJ2-7; the D gene is possibly TRBD1 (6 bases). The germline gives CDR1 MNHEY, CDR2 SMNVEV (reference sequence). The CDR3 loop spans 13 amino acids. The germline V and J ends were trimmed by 2 bases and 6 bases, with 11 bases remaining between them. For the CDR3, the DNA is TGTGCCAGCAGTTTACCCAGAGGGGGCGAGCAGTACTTC. Protein sequence: CASSLPRGGEQYF.

The V call is TRBV19, the J call TRBJ2-7; D not certain. CDR1 and CDR2 (germline): LNHDA, SQIVND (reference sequence). V gave up 5 bases and J gave up 7 bases, with 9 bases separating them. This CDR3 is built from 11 residues. Written as DNA, the CDR3 is TGTGCCAGTAGTCACCTATCGGAGCAGTACTTC. Translating it yields CASSHLSEQYF.